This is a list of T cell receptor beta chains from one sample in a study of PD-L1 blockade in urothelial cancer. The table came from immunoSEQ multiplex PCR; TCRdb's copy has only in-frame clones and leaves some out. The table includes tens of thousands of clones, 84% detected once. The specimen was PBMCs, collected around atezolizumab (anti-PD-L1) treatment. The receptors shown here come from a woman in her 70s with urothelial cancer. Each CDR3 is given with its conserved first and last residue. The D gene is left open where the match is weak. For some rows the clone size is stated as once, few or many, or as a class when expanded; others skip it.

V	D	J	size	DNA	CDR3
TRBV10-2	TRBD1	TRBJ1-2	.	TGCGCCAGCAGTGAACAACAGGGGGTTGGCTACACCTTC	CASSEQQGVGYTF
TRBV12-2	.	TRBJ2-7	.	TGTGCAAGTAGCCTTTGTGGTTTTCTAACTAAAACCTACGAGCAGTACTTC	CASSLCGFLTKTYEQYF
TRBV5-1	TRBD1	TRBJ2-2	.	TGCGCCAGCATTGGACAGGGGGCCCCCGGGGAGCTGTTTTTT	CASIGQGAPGELFF
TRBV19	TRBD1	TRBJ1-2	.	TGTGCCAGTCATCCCTGGGCGAGCGGGACAGGGGTCATGGTTAACTATGGCTACACCTTC	CASHPWASGTGVMVNYGYTF
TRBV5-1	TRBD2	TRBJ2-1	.	TGCGCCAGCAGCTTGGCTAGCGGGACCTACAATGAGCAGTTCTTC	CASSLASGTYNEQFF
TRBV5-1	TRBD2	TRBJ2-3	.	TGCGCCAGCAGCACGTCTAGCGGGGGGTTAGATACGCAGTATTTT	CASSTSSGGLDTQYF
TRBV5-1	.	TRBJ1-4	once	TGCGCCAGCAGCGCGCGGCCGGCAACTAATGAAAAACTGTTTTTT	CASSARPATNEKLFF
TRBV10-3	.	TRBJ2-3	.	TGTGCCATCAGTGAGCCGGGGATGCCCGCGGAGGATACGCAGTATTTT	CAISEPGMPAEDTQYF
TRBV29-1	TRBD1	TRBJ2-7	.	TGCAGCGTTGAAGGCCTAAACAGGGGGCGTAACGAGCAGTACTTC	CSVEGLNRGRNEQYF
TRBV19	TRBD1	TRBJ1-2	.	TGTGCCAGTAGTATAGGGACAGGGGGAGACTATGGCTACACCTTC	CASSIGTGGDYGYTF
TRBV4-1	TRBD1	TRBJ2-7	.	TGCGCCAGCAGCCGGGGGACAGGGGATGTGGAGCAGTACTTC	CASSRGTGDVEQYF
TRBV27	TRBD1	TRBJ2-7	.	TGTGCCACCGGGCCACAGGGGGCGGTGCAGTACTTC	CATGPQGAVQYF
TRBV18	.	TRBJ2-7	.	TGTGCCAGCTCACCACCGGAGGACCACGAGCAGTACTTC	CASSPPEDHEQYF
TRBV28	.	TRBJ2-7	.	TGTGCCACTAAGCGGGCCAGCCCCTACGAGCAGTACTTC	CATKRASPYEQYF
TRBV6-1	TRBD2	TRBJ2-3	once	TGTGCCAGCAGTGAATCGTTAGCGGGTGGAGCAGATACGCAGTATTTT	CASSESLAGGADTQYF
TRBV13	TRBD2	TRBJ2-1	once	TGTGCCAGCAGCTCGATTTTAGCGGGGGGGCGCTACAATGAGCAGTTCTTC	CASSSILAGGRYNEQFF
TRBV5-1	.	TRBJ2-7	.	TGCGCCAGCAGCTTGTTCGGAGGTTCGTACGAGCAGTACTTC	CASSLFGGSYEQYF
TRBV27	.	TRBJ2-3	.	TGTGCCAGCAGTTTATCGGCAGGTAAACCCCCAGATACGCAGTATTTT	CASSLSAGKPPDTQYF
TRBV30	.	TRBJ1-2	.	TGTGCCTGGAACAGGGTACGGGGGGCGACTGAAAACTATGGCTACACCTTC	CAWNRVRGATENYGYTF
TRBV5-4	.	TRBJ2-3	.	TGTGCCAGCAGCTTGGGTTTGTTTGAGACAGATACGCAGTATTTT	CASSLGLFETDTQYF
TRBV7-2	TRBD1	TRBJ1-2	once	TGTGCCAGCAGCTTTGGTCCCGGGACAGGGGTAGATGGCTACACCTTC	CASSFGPGTGVDGYTF
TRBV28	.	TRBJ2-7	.	TGTGCCAGCAGTTTACGACAGCCCTACGAGCAGTACTTC	CASSLRQPYEQYF
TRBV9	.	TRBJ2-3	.	TGTGCCAGCAGCCTATTCGGCAGGACAGATACGCAGTATTTT	CASSLFGRTDTQYF
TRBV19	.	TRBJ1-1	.	TGTGCCAGTAGTATAGATCTGACATTGAACACTGAAGCTTTCTTT	CASSIDLTLNTEAFF
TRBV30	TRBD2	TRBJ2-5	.	TGTGCCTGGAGTGTACTAGCGGGGACAGAGACCCAGTACTTC	CAWSVLAGTETQYF
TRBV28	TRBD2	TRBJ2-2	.	TGTGCCAGCAAACGAGCAAGCGGGAGATGGTTCAACACCGGGGAGCTGTTTTTT	CASKRASGRWFNTGELFF
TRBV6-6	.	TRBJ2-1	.	TGTGCCAGCAGTTACGCTAGGGGGACGGAGCAGTTCTTC	CASSYARGTEQFF
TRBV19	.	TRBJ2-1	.	TGTGCCAGTAGTATTGGAACTAGCCGGTCGCTCCTCTCCAATGAGCAGTTCTTC	CASSIGTSRSLLSNEQFF
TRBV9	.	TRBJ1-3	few	TGTGCCAGCAGCGCCGTTTCGGGACAAACCTCTGGAAACACCATATATTTT	CASSAVSGQTSGNTIYF
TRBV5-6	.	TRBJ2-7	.	TGTGCCAGCAGCTTGGCGCCTATCTCCTACGAGCAGTACTTC	CASSLAPISYEQYF
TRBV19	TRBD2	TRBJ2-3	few	TGTGCCAGTAGTGAGTGGCCGGGACTAGCGGGAATAGTAGATACGCAGTATTTT	CASSEWPGLAGIVDTQYF
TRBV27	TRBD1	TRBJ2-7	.	TGTGCCAGCAGTCCAAAAACAGGGGCTCTCCTTTACGAGCAGTACTTC	CASSPKTGALLYEQYF